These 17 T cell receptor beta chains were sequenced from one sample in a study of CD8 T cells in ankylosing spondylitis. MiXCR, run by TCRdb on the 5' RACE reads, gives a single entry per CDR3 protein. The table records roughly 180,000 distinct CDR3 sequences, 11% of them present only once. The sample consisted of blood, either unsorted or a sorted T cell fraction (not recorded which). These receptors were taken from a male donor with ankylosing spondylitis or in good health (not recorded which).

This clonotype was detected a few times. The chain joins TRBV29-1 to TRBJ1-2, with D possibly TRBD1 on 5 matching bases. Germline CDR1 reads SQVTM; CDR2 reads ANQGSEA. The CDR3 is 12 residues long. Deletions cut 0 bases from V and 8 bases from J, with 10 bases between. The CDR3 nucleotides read TGCAGCGTTGAAGATGAGGGGTACGGCTACACCTTC. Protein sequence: CSVEDEGYGYTF.

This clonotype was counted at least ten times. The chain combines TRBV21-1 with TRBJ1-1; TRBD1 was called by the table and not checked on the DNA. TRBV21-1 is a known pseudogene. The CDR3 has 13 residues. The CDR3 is CASSWGRTTEAFF. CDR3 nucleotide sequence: TGTGCCAGCAGTTGGGGGCGAACGACTGAAGCTTTCTTT.

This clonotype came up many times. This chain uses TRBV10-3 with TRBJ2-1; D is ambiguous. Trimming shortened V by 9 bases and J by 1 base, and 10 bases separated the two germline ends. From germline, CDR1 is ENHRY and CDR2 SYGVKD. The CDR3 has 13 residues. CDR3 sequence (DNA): TGTGCCATGCAGATGGATTCCTACAATGAGCAGTTCTTC. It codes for CAMQMDSYNEQFF.

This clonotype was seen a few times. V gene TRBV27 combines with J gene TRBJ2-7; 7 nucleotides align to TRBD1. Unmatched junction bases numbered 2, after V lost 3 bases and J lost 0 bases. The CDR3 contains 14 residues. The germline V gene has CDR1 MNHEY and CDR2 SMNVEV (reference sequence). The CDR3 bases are TGTGCCAGCAGTTTCACAGGGGCCTCCTACGAGCAGTACTTC. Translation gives CASSFTGASYEQYF.

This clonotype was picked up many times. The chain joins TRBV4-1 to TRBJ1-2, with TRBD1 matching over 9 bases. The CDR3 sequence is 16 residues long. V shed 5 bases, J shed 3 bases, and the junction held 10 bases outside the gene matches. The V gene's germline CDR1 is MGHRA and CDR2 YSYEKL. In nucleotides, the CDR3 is TGCGCCAGCAGCTACCGAACAGGGGGCATCGACTATGGCTACACCTTC. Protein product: CASSYRTGGIDYGYTF.

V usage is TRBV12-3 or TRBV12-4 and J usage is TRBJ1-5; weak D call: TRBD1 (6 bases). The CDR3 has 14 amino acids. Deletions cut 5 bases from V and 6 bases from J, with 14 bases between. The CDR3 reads CASSMGGRPQPQHF. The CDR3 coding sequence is TGTGCCAGCAGTATGGGGGGGCGTCCTCAGCCCCAGCATTTT.

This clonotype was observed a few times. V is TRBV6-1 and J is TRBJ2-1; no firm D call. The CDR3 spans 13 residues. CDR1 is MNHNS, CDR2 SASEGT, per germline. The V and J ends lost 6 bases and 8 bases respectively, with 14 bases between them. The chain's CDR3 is CASSALVTHEQFF. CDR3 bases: TGTGCCAGCAGCGCCCTAGTGACCCATGAGCAGTTCTTC.

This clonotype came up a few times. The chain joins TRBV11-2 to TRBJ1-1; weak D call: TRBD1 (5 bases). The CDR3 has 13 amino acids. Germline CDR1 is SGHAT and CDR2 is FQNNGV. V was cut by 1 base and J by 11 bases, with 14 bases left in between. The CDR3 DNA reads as TGTGCCAGCAGCTTAGTTTTACCGGGACCGGCTTTCTTT. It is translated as CASSLVLPGPAFF.

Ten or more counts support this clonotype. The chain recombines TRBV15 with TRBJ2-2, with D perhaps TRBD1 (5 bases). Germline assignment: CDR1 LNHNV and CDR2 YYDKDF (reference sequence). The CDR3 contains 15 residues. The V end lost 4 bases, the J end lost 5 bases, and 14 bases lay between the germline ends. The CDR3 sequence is CATSTRIGVTGELFF. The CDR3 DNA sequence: TGTGCCACCAGCACTAGAATAGGGGTTACCGGGGAGCTGTTTTTT.

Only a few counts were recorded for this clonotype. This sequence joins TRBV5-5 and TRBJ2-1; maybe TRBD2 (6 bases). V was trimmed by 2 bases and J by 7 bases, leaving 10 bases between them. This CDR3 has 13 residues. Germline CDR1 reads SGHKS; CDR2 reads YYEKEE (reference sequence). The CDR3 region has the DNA TGTGCCAGCAGCTTCGGGAGCGAAAATGAGCAGTTCTTC. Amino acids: CASSFGSENEQFF.

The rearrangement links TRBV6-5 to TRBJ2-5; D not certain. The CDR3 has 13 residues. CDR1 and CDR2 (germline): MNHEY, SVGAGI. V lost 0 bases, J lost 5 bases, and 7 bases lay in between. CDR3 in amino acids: CASSYSQEETQYF. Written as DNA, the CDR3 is TGTGCCAGCAGTTACTCCCAGGAGGAGACCCAGTACTTC.

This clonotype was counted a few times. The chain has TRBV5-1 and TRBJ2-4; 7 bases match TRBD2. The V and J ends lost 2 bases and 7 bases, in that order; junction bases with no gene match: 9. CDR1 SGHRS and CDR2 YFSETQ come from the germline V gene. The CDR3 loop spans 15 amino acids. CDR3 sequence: CASSFKGPGGNIQYF. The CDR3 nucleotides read TGCGCCAGCAGCTTCAAGGGGCCGGGGGGTAACATTCAGTACTTC.

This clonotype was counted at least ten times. The CDR3 loop is CASSLWQRLGTDTQYF. DNA for the CDR3: TGTGCCAGCAGCTTGTGGCAGCGGTTAGGCACAGATACGCAGTATTTT. The V gene is TRBV7-9, the J gene TRBJ2-3; perhaps TRBD2 as D (5 bases). Germline CDR1 reads SEHNR; CDR2 reads FQNEAQ (reference sequence). The CDR3 totals 16 residues. V lost 3 bases, J lost 1 base, and 14 bases lay in between.

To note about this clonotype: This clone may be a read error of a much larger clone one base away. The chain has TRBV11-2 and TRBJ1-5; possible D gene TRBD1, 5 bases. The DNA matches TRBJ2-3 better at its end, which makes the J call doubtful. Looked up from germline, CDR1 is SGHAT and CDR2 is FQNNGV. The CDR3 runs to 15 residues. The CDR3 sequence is CASSLDRGGNQPQYF. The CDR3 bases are TGTGCCAGCAGCTTAGATAGGGGCGGCAATCAGCCCCAGTATTTT.

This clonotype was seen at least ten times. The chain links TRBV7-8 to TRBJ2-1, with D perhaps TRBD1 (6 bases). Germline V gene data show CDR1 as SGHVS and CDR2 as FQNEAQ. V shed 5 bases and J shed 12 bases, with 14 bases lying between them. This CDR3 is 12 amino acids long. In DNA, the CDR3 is TGTGCCAGCAGCGCATTGACAGGTCTGCAGTTCTTC. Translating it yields CASSALTGLQFF.

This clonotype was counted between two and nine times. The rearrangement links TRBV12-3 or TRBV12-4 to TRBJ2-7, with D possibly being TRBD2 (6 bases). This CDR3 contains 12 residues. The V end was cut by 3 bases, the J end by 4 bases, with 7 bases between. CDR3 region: CASSFAGYEQYF. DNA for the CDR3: TGTGCCAGCAGTTTCGCGGGGTACGAGCAGTACTTC.

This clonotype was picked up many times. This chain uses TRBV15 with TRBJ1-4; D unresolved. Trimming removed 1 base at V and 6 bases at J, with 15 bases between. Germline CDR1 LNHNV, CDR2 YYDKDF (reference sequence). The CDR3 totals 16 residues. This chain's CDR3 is CATSRGSRARDEKLFF. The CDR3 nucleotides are TGTGCCACCAGCAGAGGTTCTAGGGCAAGGGATGAAAAACTGTTTTTT.